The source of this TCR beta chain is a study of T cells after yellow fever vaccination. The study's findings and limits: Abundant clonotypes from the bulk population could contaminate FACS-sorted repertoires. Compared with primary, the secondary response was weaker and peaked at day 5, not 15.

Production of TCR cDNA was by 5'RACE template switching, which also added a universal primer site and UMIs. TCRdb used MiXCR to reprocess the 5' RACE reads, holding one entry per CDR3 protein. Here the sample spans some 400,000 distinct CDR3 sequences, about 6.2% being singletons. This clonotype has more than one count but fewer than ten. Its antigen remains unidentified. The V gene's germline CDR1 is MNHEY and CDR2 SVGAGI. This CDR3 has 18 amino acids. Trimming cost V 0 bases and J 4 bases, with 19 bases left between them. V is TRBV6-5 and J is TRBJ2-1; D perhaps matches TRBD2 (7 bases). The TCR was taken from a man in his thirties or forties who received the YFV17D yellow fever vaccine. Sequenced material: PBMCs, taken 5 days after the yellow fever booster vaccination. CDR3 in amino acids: CASSYSAFRGARYNEQFF. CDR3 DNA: TGTGCCAGCAGTTACTCAGCTTTCCGGGGGGCGCGGTACAATGAGCAGTTCTTC.